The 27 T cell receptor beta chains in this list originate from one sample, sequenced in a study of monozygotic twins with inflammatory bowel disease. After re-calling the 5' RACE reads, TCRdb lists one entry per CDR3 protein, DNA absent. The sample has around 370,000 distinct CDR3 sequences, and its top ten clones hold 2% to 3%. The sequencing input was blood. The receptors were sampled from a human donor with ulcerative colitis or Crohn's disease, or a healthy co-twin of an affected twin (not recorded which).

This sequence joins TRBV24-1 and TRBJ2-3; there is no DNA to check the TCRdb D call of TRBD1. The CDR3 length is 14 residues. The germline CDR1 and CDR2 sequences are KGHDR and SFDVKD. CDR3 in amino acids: CATMEGSATDTQYF.

CDR3: CAASLGGAREAFF. The gene calls are TRBV11-2 and TRBJ1-1; TCRdb picks TRBD1, but there is no DNA to check that call. Germline V gene data show CDR1 as SGHAT and CDR2 as FQNNGV. CDR3 length equals 13 residues.

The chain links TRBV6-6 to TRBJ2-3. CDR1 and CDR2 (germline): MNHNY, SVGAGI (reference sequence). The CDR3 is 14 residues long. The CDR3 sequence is CASSYGQPTDTQYF.

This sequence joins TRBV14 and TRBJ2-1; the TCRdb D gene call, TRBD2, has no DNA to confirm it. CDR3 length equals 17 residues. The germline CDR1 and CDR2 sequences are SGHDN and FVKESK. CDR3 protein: CASGYGLAGGLYNEQFF.

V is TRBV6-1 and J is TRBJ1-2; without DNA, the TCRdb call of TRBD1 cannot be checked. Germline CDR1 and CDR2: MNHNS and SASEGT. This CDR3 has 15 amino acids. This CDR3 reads CASNDPRGGNYGYTF.

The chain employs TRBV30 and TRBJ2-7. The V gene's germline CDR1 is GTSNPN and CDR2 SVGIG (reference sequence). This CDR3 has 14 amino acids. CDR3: CAWSVSGSTYEQYF.

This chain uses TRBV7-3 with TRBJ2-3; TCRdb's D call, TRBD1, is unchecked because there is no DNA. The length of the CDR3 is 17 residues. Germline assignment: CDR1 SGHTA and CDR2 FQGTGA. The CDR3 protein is CASSLTGSLISGDTQYF.

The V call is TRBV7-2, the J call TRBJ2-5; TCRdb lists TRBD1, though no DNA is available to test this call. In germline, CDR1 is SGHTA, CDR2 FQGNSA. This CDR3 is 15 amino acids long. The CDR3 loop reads CASSSGGKTQETQYF.

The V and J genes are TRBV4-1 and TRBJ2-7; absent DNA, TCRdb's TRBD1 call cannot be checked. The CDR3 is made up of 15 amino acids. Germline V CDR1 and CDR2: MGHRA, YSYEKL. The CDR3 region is CASSPIAGGAYEQYF.

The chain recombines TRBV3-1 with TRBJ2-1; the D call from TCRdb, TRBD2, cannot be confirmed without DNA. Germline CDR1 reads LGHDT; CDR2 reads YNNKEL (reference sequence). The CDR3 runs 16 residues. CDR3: CASSQELAGGYDEQFF.

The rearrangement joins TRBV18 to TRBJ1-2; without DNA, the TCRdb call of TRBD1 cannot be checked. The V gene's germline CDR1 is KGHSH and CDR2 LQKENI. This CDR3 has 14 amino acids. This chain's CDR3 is CASSPGTGGYGYTF.

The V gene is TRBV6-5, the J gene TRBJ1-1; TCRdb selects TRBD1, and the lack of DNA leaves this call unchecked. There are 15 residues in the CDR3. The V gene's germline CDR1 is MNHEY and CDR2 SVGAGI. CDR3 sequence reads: CASSYVRPMNTEAFF.

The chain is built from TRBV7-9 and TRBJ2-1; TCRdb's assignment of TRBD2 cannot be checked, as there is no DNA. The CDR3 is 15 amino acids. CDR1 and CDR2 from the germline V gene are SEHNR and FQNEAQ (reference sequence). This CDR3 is CASSLASGGANEQFF.

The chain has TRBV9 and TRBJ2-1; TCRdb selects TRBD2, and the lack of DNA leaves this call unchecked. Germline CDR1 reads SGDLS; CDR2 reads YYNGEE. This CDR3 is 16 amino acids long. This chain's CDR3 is CASSVDGGPWGNEQFF.

The CDR3 spells CASSLAPVTYEQYF. The V gene is TRBV7-2, the J gene TRBJ2-7; the TRBD1 assignment by TCRdb is unverifiable without DNA. The CDR3 has 14 residues. Germline CDR1 is SGHTA and CDR2 is FQGNSA.

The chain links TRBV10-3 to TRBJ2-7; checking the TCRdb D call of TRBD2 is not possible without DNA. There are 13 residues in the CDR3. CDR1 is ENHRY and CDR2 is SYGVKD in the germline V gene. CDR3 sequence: CAISEAGRDEQYF.

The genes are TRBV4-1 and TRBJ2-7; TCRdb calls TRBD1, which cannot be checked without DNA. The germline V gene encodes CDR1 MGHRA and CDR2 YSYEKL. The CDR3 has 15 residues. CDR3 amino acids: CASSWDTGFSYEQYF.

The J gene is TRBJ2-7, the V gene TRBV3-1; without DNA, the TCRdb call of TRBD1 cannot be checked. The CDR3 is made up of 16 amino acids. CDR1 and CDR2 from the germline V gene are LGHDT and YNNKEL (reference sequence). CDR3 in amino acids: CASSQRRQPGWYEQYF.

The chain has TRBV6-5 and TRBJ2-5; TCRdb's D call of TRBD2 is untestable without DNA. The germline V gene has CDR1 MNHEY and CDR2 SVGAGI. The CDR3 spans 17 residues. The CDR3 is CASSYHAPAAGLETQYF.

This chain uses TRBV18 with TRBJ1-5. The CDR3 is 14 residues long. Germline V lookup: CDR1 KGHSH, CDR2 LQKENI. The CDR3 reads CASSPYGDNQPQHF.

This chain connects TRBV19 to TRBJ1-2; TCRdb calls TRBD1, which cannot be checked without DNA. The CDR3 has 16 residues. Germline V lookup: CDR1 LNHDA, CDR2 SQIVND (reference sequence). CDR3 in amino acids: CASRPAGGRGNYGYTF.

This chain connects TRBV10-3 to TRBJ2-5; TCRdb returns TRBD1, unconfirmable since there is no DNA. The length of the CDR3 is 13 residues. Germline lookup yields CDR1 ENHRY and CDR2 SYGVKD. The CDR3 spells CAISGGAQETQYF.

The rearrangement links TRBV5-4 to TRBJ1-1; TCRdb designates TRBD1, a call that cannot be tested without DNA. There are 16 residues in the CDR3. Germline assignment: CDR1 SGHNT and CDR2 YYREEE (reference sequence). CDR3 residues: CASSTRDRVANTEAFF.

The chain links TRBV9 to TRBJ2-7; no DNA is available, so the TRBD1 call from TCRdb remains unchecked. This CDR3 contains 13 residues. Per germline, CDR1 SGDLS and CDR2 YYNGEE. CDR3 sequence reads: CASSVSGGYEQYF.

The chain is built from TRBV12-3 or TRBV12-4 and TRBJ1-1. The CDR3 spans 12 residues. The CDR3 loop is CASSQLEAEAFF.

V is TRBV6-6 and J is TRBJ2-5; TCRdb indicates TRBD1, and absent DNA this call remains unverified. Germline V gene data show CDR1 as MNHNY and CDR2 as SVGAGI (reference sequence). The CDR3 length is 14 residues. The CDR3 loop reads CASSGNDRVETQYF.

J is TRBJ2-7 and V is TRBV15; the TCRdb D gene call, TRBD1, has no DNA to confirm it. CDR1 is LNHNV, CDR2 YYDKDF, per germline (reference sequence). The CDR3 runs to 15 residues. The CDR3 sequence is CATSRGGQGAYEQYF.